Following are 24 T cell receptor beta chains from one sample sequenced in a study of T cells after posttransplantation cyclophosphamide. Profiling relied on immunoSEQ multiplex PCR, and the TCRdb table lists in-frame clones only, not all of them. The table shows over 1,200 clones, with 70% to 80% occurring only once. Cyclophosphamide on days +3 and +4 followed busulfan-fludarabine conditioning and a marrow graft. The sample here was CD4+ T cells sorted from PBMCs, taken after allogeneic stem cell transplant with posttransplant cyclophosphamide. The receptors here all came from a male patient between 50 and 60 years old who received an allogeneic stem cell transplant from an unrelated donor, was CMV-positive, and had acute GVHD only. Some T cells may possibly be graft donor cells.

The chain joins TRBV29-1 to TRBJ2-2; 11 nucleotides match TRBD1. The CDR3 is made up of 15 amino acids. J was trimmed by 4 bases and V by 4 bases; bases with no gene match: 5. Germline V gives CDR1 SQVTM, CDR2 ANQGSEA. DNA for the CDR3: TGCAGCGTTGGGGGACAGGGGGTTGGCACCGGGGAGCTGTTTTTT. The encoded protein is CSVGGQGVGTGELFF.

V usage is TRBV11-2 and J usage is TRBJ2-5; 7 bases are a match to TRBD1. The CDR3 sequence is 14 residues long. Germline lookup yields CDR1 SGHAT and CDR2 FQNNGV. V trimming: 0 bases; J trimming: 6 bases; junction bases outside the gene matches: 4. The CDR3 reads CASSLEQGRQTQYF. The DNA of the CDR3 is TGTGCCAGCAGCTTAGAACAGGGGCGGCAGACCCAGTACTTC. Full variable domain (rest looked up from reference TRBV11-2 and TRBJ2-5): EAGVAQSPRYKIIEKRQSVAFWCNPISGHATLYWYQQILGQGPKLLIQFQNNGVVDDSQLPKDRFSAERLKGVDSTLKIQPAKLEDSAVYLCASSLEQGRQTQYFGPGTRLLVL.

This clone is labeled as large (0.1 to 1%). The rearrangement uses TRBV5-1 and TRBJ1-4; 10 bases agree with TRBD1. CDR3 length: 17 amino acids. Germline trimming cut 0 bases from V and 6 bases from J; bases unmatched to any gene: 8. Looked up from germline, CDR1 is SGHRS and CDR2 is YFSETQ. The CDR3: CASSLGATGTGDEKLFF. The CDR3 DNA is TGCGCCAGCAGCTTGGGGGCTACCGGGACAGGGGATGAAAAACTGTTTTTT.

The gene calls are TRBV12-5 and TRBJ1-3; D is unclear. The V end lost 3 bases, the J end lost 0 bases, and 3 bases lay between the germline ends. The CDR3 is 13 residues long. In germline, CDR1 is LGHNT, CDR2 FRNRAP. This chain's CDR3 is CASGFISGNTIYF. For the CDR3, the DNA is TGTGCTAGTGGTTTCATCTCTGGAAACACCATATATTTT. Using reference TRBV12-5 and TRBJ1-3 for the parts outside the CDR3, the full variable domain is DARVTQTPRHKVTEMGQEVTMRCQPILGHNTVFWYRQTMMQGLELLAYFRNRAPLDDSGMPKDRFSAEMPDATLATLKIQPSEPRDSAVYFCASGFISGNTIYFGEGSWLTVV.

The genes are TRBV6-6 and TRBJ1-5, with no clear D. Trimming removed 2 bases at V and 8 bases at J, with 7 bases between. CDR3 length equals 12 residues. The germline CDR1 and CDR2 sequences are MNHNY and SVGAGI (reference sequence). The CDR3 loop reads CASSYSREPQHF. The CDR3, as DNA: TGTGCCAGCAGTTACAGTCGGGAGCCCCAGCATTTT.

CDR3 sequence: CASSPVAGIDQPQHF. CDR3 DNA: TGTGCCAGCTCACCAGTTGCCGGGATTGATCAGCCCCAGCATTTT. This chain connects TRBV18 to TRBJ1-5; D not resolved. V was clipped by 2 bases and J by 5 bases, with 13 bases between them. There are 15 residues in the CDR3. Germline V gene lookup returns CDR1 KGHSH and CDR2 LQKENI.

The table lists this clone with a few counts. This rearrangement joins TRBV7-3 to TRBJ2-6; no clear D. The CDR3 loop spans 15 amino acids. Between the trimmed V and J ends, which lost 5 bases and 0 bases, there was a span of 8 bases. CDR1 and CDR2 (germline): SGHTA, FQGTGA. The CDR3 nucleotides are TGTGCCAGCAGCGGTCGGTTCTCTGGGGCCAACGTCCTGACTTTC. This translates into CASSGRFSGANVLTF.

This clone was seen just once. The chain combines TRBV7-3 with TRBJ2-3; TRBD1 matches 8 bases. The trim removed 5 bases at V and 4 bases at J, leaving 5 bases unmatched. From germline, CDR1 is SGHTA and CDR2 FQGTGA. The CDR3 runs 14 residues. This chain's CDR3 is CASSPGQGPDTQYF. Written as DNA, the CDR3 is TGTGCCAGCAGCCCCGGACAGGGCCCAGATACGCAGTATTTT.

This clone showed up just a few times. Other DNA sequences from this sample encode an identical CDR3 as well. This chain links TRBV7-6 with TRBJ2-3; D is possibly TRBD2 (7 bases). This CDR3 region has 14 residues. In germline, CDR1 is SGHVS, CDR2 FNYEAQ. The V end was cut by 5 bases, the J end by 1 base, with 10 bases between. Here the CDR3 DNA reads TGTGCCAGCAGCAGGGGGGGCGGCACAGATACGCAGTATTTT. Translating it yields CASSRGGGTDTQYF.

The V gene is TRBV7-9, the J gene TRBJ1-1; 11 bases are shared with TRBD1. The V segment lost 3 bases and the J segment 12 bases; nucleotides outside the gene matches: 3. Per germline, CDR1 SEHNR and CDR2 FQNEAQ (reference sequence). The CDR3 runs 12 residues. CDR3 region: CASSLGQGGTFF. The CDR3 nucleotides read TGTGCCAGCAGCTTGGGACAGGGGGGAACTTTCTTT.

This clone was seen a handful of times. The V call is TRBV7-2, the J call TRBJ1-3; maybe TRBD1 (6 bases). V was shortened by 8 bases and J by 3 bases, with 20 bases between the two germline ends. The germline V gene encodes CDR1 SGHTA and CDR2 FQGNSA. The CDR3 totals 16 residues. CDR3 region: CASSRGGGLDGNTIYF. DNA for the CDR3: TGTGCCAGCTCCCGCGGGGGGGGCCTTGATGGAAACACCATATATTTT.

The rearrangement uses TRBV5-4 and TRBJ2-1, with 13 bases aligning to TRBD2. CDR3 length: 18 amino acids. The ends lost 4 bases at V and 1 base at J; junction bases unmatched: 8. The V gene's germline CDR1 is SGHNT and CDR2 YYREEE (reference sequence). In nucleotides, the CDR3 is TGTGCCAGCAGCCCTCGGACTAGCGGGAGTTGGTCCTACAATGAGCAGTTCTTC. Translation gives CASSPRTSGSWSYNEQFF.

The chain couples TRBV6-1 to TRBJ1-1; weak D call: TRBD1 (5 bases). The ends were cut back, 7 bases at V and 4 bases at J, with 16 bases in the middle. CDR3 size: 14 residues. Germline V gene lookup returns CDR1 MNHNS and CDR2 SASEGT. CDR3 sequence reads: CASKSDLGATEAFF. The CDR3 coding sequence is TGTGCCAGCAAATCAGACCTTGGGGCCACTGAAGCTTTCTTT.

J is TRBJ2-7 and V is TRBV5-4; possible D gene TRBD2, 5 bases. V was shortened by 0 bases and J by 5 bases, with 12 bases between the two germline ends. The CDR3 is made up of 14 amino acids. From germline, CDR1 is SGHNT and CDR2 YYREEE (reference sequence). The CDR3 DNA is TGTGCCAGCAGCTTGGGACCAGTCGGGGACGAGCAGTACTTC. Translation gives CASSLGPVGDEQYF.

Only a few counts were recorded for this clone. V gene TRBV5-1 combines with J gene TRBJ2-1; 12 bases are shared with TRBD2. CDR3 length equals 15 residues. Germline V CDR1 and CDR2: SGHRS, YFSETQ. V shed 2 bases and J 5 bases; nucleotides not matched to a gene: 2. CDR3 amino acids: CASSLRLAGDNEQFF. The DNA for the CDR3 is TGCGCCAGCAGCTTACGACTAGCGGGGGACAATGAGCAGTTCTTC.

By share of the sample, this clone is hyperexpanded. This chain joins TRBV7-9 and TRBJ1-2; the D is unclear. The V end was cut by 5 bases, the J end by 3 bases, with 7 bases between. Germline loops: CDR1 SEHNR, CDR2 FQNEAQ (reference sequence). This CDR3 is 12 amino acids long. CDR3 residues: CASSPGDYGYTF. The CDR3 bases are TGTGCCAGCAGCCCCGGAGACTATGGCTACACCTTC. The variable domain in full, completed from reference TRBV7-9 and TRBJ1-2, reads DTGVSQNPRHKITKRGQNVTFRCDPISEHNRLYWYRQTLGQGPEFLTYFQNEAQLEKSRLLSDRFSAERPKGSFSTLEIQRTEQGDSAMYLCASSPGDYGYTFGSGTRLTVV.

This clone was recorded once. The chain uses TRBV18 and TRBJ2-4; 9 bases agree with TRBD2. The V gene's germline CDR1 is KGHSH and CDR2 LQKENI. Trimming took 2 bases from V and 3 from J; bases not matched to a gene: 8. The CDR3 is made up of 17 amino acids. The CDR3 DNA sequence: TGTGCCAGCTCACCAAATAGCGGGAGTAACGTCAAAAACATTCAGTACTTC. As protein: CASSPNSGSNVKNIQYF.

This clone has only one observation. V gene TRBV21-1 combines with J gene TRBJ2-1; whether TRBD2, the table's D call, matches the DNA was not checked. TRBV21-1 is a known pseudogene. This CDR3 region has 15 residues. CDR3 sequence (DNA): TGTGCCAGCAGCGACCCGGGACTAGCATACAATGAGCAGTTCTTC. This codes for CASSDPGLAYNEQFF.

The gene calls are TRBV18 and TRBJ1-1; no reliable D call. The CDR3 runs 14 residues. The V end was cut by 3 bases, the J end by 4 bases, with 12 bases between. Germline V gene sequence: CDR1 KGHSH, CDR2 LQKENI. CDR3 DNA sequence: TGTGCCAGCTCACCTTTATCGGAGGGCACTGAAGCTTTCTTT. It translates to CASSPLSEGTEAFF.

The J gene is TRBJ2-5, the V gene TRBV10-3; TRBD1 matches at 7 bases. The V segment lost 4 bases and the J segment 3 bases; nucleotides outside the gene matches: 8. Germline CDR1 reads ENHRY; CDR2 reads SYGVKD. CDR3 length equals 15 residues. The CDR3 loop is CAISVGQTGKETQYF. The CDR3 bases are TGTGCCATCAGTGTTGGCCAGACAGGGAAAGAGACCCAGTACTTC.

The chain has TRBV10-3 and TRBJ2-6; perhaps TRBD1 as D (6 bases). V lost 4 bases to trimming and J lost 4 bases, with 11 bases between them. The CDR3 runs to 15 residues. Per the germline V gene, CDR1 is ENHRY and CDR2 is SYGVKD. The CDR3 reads CAISAGASGANVLTF. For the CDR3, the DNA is TGTGCCATCAGTGCAGGGGCGAGCGGGGCCAACGTCCTGACTTTC.

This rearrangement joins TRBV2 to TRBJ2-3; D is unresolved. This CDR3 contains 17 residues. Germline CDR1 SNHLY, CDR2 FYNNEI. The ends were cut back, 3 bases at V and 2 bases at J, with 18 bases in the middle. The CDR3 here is CASSEVWSEPVTDTQYF. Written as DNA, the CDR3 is TGTGCCAGCAGTGAGGTCTGGTCGGAGCCGGTCACAGATACGCAGTATTTT.

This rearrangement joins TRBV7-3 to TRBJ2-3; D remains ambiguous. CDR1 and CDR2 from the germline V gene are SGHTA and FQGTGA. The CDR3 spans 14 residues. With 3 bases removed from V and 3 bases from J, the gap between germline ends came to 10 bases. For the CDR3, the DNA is TGTGCCAGCAGCTTGACGGGTCGTACAGATACGCAGTATTTT. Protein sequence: CASSLTGRTDTQYF.

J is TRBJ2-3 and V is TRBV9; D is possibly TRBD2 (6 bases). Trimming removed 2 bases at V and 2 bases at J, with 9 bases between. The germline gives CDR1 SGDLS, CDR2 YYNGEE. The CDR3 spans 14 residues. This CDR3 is CASSVWDSTDTQYF. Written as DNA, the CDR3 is TGTGCCAGCAGCGTGTGGGACTCCACAGATACGCAGTATTTT.